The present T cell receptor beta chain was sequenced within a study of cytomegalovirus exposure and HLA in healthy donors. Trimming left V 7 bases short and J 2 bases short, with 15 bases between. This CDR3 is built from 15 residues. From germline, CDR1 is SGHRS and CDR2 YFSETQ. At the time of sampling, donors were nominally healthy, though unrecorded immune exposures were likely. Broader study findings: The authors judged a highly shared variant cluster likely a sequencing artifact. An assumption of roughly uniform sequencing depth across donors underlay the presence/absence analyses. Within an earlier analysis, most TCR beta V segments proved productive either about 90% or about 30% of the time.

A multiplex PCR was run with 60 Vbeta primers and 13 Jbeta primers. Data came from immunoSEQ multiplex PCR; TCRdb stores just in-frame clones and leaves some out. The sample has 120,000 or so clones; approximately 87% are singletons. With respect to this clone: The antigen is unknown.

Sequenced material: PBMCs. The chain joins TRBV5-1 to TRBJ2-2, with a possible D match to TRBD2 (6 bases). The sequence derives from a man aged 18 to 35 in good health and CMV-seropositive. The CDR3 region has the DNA TGCGCCAGCTCGCCCGGGACTTCTAACACCGGGGAGCTGTTTTTT. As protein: CASSPGTSNTGELFF. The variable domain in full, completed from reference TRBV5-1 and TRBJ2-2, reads KAGVTQTPRYLIKTRGQQVTLSCSPISGHRSVSWYQQTPGQGLQFLFEYFSETQRNKGNFPGRFSGRQFSNSRSEMNVSTLELGDSALYLCASSPGTSNTGELFFGEGSRLTVL.